Below, 9 T cell receptor beta chains from the same sample are listed, as sequenced in a study of T cells in Graves' hyperthyroidism and ophthalmopathy. Amplified regions were TCR beta CDR3 sequences from RNA transcripts. The TCR CDR3 first-round RT-PCR relied on the HTBI primer set. A single record per CDR3 protein comes from TCRdb applying MiXCR to the multiplex PCR reads. The sample contains hundreds of thousands of distinct CDR3 sequences, around 20% of which appear only once. Specimen: blood. These receptors were obtained from a woman aged 50 to 65 with Graves' hyperthyroidism that later progressed to Graves' ophthalmopathy.

This clonotype was observed a few times. The CDR3: CATSRGRETYEQYF. Here the CDR3 DNA reads TGTGCCACCAGCAGAGGCAGGGAAACCTACGAGCAGTACTTC. V is TRBV15 and J is TRBJ2-7, with D tentatively TRBD1 (5 bases). Trimming removed 1 base at V and 2 bases at J, with 9 bases between. Per the germline V gene, CDR1 is LNHNV and CDR2 is YYDKDF (reference sequence). The CDR3 sequence is 14 residues long.

This clonotype was found many times. The CDR3 loop is CATRGYNEQFF. CDR3 DNA: TGTGCCACAAGGGGATACAATGAGCAGTTCTTC. V and J are TRBV6-1 and TRBJ2-1; perhaps TRBD1 as D (5 bases). V shed 10 bases and J shed 4 bases, with 8 bases lying between them. The CDR3 length is 11 residues. CDR1 MNHNS and CDR2 SASEGT come from the germline V gene.

The V gene is TRBV20-1, the J gene TRBJ2-3, with 12 bases fitting TRBD2. The CDR3 loop spans 20 amino acids. Germline CDR1 reads DFQATT; CDR2 reads SNEGSKA (reference sequence). V lost 0 bases and J lost 5; bases outside the gene matches: 18. CDR3 nucleotides: TGCAGTGCTAGAGATTTGGCTAGCGGGGGGGGATTGCCGGGGCAAGATACGCAGTATTTT. Protein product: CSARDLASGGGLPGQDTQYF.

This clonotype has ten or more counts. The chain joins TRBV3-1 to TRBJ1-2; D uncertain. Germline loops: CDR1 LGHDT, CDR2 YNNKEL (reference sequence). This CDR3 region has 14 residues. V was trimmed by 5 bases and J by 7 bases, leaving 17 bases between them. CDR3 DNA: TGTGCCAGCAGCAATTCTGACCGGGGTTCTGGCTACACCTTC. Protein sequence: CASSNSDRGSGYTF.

This sequence joins TRBV19 and TRBJ2-1, with 9 nucleotides matching TRBD2. The length of the CDR3 is 16 residues. The ends lost 7 bases at V and 4 bases at J; junction bases unmatched: 11. CDR1 is LNHDA, CDR2 SQIVND, per germline (reference sequence). CDR3 sequence (DNA): TGTGCCAGTAATCTTGGACTAGCGAGTTTATACAATGAGCAGTTCTTC. Protein sequence: CASNLGLASLYNEQFF.

In its sample, this clonotype was seen a few times. The chain uses TRBV6-1 and TRBJ2-7; TRBD1 agrees at 8 bases. The CDR3 covers 15 residues. From germline, CDR1 is MNHNS and CDR2 SASEGT. J lost 1 base, V lost 5 bases, and 7 bases had no gene match. The CDR3 protein is CASSPSQGESYEQYF. Here the CDR3 DNA reads TGTGCCAGCAGTCCTTCACAGGGGGAATCCTACGAGCAGTACTTC.

This sequence joins TRBV7-9 and TRBJ1-2; 9 nucleotides match TRBD1. The CDR3 consists of 15 residues. The germline CDR1 and CDR2 sequences are SEHNR and FQNEAQ (reference sequence). V gave up 5 bases and J gave up 4 bases; unmatched junction bases: 8. This CDR3 reads CASSPKTGGFYGYTF. The DNA for the CDR3 is TGTGCCAGCAGCCCGAAGACAGGGGGTTTCTATGGCTACACCTTC. Using reference TRBV7-9 and TRBJ1-2 for the parts outside the CDR3, the full variable domain is DTGVSQNPRHKITKRGQNVTFRCDPISEHNRLYWYRQTLGQGPEFLTYFQNEAQLEKSRLLSDRFSAERPKGSFSTLEIQRTEQGDSAMYLCASSPKTGGFYGYTFGSGTRLTVV.

This chain connects TRBV5-6 to TRBJ1-2; D is uncertain. Germline CDR1 SGHDT, CDR2 YYEEEE. There are 11 residues in the CDR3. Trimming pared 3 bases from V and 7 bases from J, leaving 7 bases between. As DNA, the CDR3 is TGTGCCAGCAGCTCGCAGCGTGGCTACACCTTC. This encodes CASSSQRGYTF.

This clonotype has just one count. The chain carries TRBV18 and TRBJ2-6, with no clear D. The CDR3 is 20 residues long. Trimming removed 3 bases at V and 8 bases at J, with 29 bases between. Germline lookup yields CDR1 KGHSH and CDR2 LQKENI. For the CDR3, the DNA is TGTGCCAGCTCACCCAGAAACCGTGGTTCTCGGGTTGGCGGCTCCAACGTCCTGACTTTC. It translates to CASSPRNRGSRVGGSNVLTF.